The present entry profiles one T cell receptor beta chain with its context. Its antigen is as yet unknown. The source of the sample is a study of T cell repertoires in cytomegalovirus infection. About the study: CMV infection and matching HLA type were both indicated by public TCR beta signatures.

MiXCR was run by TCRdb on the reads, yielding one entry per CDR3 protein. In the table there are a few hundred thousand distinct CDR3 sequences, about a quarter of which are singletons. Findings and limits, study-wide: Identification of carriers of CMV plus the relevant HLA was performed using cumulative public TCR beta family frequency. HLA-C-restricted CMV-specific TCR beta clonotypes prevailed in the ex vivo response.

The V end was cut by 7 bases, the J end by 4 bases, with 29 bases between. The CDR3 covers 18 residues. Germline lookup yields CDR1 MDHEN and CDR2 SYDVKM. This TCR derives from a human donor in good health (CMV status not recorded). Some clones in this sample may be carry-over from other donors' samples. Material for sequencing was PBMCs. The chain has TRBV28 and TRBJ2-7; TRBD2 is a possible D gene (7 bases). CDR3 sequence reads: CASTRGGALAGALYEQYF. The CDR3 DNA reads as TGTGCCAGCACCCGAGGGGGGGCTTTAGCAGGGGCCTTATACGAGCAGTACTTC.